Described below is a single TCR beta chain sequence and its context. Original processing methods: It was from reference gene primer amplification that nucleated cell counts were estimated. Repertoires were generated with immunoSEQ multiplex PCR, while TCRdb's copy carries only in-frame clones and drops some. That table gives V, J and clone size, and the DNA gave D and trimming. The sample includes about 190,000 clones, around nine tenths of them seen just once. This sample is drawn from a study of blood T cell repertoires in COVID-19. Study-level information: Sites in the United States, Italy and Spain provided acute and convalescent COVID-19 samples. PBMCs, B-cell-depleted T cells, or T cells were the source of the cDNA or gDNA that made up the material.

This CDR3 spans 11 amino acids. V dropped 8 bases and J dropped 2 bases, with 4 bases sitting between them. CDR1 is MDHEN and CDR2 is SYDVKM in the germline V gene. This receptor was obtained from a woman in her thirties or forties who had recovered from COVID-19. Sequences were obtained from peripheral blood. This chain links TRBV28 with TRBJ1-5; D not certain. The CDR3, as DNA: TGTGCCAGCTCCGGCAATCAGCCCCAGCATTTT. Translating it yields CASSGNQPQHF.